The clone carrying this T cell receptor (beta chain) was counted a few times. Antigen: not known. This sample was taken from a study of T cell responses to AZD1222 COVID-19 vaccine. Points from the study as a whole: Spike-spanning, vaccine-associated CD4 TCRs were dominant at 160-218 and 743-854. Clonal diversity was possibly underestimated; the donors were predominantly white British and more often female. AZD1222 recipients seropositive at baseline numbered only five to seven.

Clones were read by immunoSEQ multiplex PCR, and TCRdb kept only the in-frame ones, dropping some. The sample records roughly 100,000 clones, around nine tenths being singletons. Germline values: CDR1 SGDLS, CDR2 YYNGEE. Germline trimming cut 3 bases from V and 1 base from J; bases unmatched to any gene: 6. The CDR3 is 15 amino acids. The V and J genes are TRBV9 and TRBJ1-1; TRBD1 agrees at 7 bases. This sequence originates from an adult who received the MenACWY meningococcal vaccine as a control. This material consisted of peripheral blood, taken 28 days after the second dose of the MenACWY control vaccine. Here the CDR3 DNA reads TGTGCCAGCAGCGGGAGGGACAGATCGAACACTGAAGCTTTCTTT. Protein product: CASSGRDRSNTEAFF.